These 3 T cell receptor beta chains were sequenced from one sample in a study of radiotherapy plus CTLA-4 blockade in lung cancer. The repertoire was sequenced with immunoSEQ multiplex PCR; TCRdb's copy has only in-frame clones and lacks some. This sample has about 100,000 clones, with 83% found just once. The source was peripheral blood, collected from a patient treated with radiotherapy plus ipilimumab. The source is a human donor with non-small cell lung cancer who had stable disease on radiotherapy plus ipilimumab.

V usage is TRBV28 and J usage is TRBJ2-3, with 7 positions matching TRBD2. The V segment lost 1 base and the J segment 2 bases; nucleotides outside the gene matches: 6. This CDR3 comprises 16 residues. CDR1 and CDR2 (germline): MDHEN, SYDVKM. The CDR3 spells CASSLSPSGLTDTQYF. In DNA, the CDR3 is TGTGCCAGCAGTTTATCTCCTAGCGGACTCACAGATACGCAGTATTTT.

The chain joins TRBV4-1 to TRBJ2-3; 9 bases align to TRBD2. The germline V gene has CDR1 MGHRA and CDR2 YSYEKL. The CDR3 is 17 residues long. Trimming at V came to 1 base and at J to 4 bases, leaving 9 bases not matched to a gene. CDR3 loop: CASSQGGRGGRADTQYF. The CDR3 nucleotides are TGCGCCAGCAGCCAAGGAGGGCGGGGGGGCCGGGCAGATACGCAGTATTTT.

This chain uses TRBV10-1 with TRBJ1-2, with TRBD1 identical over 7 bases. The CDR3 has 13 residues. Per the germline V gene, CDR1 is WNHNN and CDR2 is SYGVQD (reference sequence). Germline trimming cut 0 bases from V and 7 bases from J; bases unmatched to any gene: 2. The DNA of the CDR3 is TGCGCCAGCAGTGAGTCGACAGGGACTGGCTACACCTTC. This sequence encodes CASSESTGTGYTF.